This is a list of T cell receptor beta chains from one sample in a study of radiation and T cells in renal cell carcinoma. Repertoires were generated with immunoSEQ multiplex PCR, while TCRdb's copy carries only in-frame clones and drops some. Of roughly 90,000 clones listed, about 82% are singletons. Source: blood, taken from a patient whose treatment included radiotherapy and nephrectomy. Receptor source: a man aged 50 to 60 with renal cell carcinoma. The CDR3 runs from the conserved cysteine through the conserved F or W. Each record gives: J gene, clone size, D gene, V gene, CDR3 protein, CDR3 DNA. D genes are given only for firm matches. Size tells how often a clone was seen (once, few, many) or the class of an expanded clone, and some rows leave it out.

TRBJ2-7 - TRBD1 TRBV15 CATSRDSGTGAYEQYF TGTGCCACCAGCAGAGATAGTGGGACAGGGGCCTACGAGCAGTACTTC
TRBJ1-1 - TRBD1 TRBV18 CASSPMGQGEGTEAFF TGTGCCAGCTCACCTATGGGACAGGGGGAGGGCACTGAAGCTTTCTTT
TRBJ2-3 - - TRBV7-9 CASSGRDSQITDTQYF TGTGCCAGCAGCGGGAGGGACAGCCAAATCACAGATACGCAGTATTTT
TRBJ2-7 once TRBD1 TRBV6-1 CASSEGQGAAEQYF TGTGCCAGCAGTGAAGGTCAGGGGGCAGCGGAACAGTACTTC
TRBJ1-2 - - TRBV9 CASSVVGSEREGEKNWYGYTF TGTGCCAGCAGCGTAGTAGGTTCCGAGAGGGAAGGGGAGAAGAATTGGTATGGCTACACCTTC
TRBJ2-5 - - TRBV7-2 CASSLFGPWGRETQYF TGTGCCAGCAGCTTATTCGGTCCGTGGGGTAGGGAGACCCAGTACTTC
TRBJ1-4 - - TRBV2 CASREQGGGEKLFF TGTGCCAGCAGAGAACAGGGAGGGGGTGAAAAACTGTTTTTT
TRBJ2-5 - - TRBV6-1 CASRSGQVQETQYF TGTGCCAGCAGGTCGGGGCAGGTACAAGAGACCCAGTACTTC
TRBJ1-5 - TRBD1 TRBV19 CASSETGSVVHF TGTGCCAGTAGTGAGACAGGGTCGGTAGTACATTTT
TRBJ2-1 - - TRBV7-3 CASSPFRSSYNEQFF TGTGCCAGCAGCCCCTTTAGAAGCTCCTACAATGAGCAGTTCTTC
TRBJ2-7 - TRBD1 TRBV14 CASSQWTGGFYEQYF TGTGCCAGCAGCCAGTGGACAGGGGGCTTTTACGAGCAGTACTTC
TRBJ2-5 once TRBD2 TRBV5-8 CASSLSYGGSGTQYF TGTGCCAGCAGCTTGAGCTACGGGGGGTCGGGGACCCAGTACTTC
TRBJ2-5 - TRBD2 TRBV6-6 CASSRTSGGAETQYF TGTGCCAGCAGTCGGACTAGCGGGGGGGCGGAGACCCAGTACTTC
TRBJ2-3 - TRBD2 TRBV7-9 CASTSGRSDTQYF TGTGCCAGCACTAGCGGTCGGTCAGATACGCAGTATTTT
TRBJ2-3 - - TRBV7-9 CASSPRVLERTDTQYF TGTGCCAGCAGCCCCAGGGTCCTTGAACGAACAGATACGCAGTATTTT
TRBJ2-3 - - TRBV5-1 CASSFGVTDTQYF TGCGCCAGCAGCTTTGGGGTGACAGATACGCAGTATTTT
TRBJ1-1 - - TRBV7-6 CASSLAENTEAFF TGTGCCAGCAGCTTAGCCGAGAACACTGAAGCTTTCTTT
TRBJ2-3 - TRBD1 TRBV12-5 CASGPGQGRDTQYF TGTGCTAGTGGCCCCGGACAGGGGAGAGATACGCAGTATTTT
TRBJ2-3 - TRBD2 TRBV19 CASSISSTSGQGTDTQYF TGTGCCAGTAGTATTAGTTCGACTAGCGGCCAAGGCACAGATACGCAGTATTTT
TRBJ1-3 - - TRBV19 CASSLTGLSGNTIYF TGTGCCAGTAGTCTCACAGGGCTCTCTGGAAACACCATATATTTT
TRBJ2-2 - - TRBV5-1 CASSLSGGTNTGELFF TGCGCCAGCAGCTTGTCTGGGGGTACCAACACCGGGGAGCTGTTTTTT
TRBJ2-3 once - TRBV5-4 CASSPTTDTQYF TGTGCCAGCAGCCCAACCACAGATACGCAGTATTTT
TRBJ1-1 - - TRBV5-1 CASTRDMGTEAFF TGCGCCAGCACTCGGGATATGGGCACTGAAGCTTTCTTT
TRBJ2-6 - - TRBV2 CASSETGYGANVLTF TGTGCCAGCAGTGAGACGGGGTATGGGGCCAACGTCCTGACTTTC
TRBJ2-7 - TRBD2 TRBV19 CASSRIAGPGEQYF TGTGCCAGTAGTAGGATAGCGGGCCCCGGGGAGCAGTACTTC
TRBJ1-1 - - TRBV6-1 CASTLSQGTEAFF TGTGCCAGCACCTTGAGTCAGGGGACTGAAGCTTTCTTT
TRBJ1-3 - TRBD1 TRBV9 CASSVEGQGAYGNTIYF TGTGCCAGCAGCGTAGAAGGCCAGGGGGCCTATGGAAACACCATATATTTT
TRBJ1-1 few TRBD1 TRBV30 CAWSLPGQGRTEAFF TGTGCCTGGAGTCTTCCGGGACAGGGGCGGACTGAAGCTTTCTTT
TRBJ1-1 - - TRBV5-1 CASSLGTIWDTEAFF TGCGCCAGCAGCTTGGGGACGATTTGGGACACTGAAGCTTTCTTT
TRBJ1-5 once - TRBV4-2 CASSQDSGGLFQPQHF TGTGCCAGCAGCCAAGATAGCGGGGGGCTCTTCCAGCCCCAGCATTTT
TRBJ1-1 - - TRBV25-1 CASSEFQGRGTEAFF TGTGCCAGCAGTGAGTTTCAGGGTCGGGGCACTGAAGCTTTCTTT
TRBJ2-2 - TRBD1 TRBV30 CAWIFPGGTGELFF TGTGCCTGGATATTTCCAGGGGGCACCGGGGAGCTGTTTTTT
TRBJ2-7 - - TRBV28 CASSLTQTGEQYF TGTGCCAGCAGTTTGACTCAGACAGGCGAGCAGTACTTC